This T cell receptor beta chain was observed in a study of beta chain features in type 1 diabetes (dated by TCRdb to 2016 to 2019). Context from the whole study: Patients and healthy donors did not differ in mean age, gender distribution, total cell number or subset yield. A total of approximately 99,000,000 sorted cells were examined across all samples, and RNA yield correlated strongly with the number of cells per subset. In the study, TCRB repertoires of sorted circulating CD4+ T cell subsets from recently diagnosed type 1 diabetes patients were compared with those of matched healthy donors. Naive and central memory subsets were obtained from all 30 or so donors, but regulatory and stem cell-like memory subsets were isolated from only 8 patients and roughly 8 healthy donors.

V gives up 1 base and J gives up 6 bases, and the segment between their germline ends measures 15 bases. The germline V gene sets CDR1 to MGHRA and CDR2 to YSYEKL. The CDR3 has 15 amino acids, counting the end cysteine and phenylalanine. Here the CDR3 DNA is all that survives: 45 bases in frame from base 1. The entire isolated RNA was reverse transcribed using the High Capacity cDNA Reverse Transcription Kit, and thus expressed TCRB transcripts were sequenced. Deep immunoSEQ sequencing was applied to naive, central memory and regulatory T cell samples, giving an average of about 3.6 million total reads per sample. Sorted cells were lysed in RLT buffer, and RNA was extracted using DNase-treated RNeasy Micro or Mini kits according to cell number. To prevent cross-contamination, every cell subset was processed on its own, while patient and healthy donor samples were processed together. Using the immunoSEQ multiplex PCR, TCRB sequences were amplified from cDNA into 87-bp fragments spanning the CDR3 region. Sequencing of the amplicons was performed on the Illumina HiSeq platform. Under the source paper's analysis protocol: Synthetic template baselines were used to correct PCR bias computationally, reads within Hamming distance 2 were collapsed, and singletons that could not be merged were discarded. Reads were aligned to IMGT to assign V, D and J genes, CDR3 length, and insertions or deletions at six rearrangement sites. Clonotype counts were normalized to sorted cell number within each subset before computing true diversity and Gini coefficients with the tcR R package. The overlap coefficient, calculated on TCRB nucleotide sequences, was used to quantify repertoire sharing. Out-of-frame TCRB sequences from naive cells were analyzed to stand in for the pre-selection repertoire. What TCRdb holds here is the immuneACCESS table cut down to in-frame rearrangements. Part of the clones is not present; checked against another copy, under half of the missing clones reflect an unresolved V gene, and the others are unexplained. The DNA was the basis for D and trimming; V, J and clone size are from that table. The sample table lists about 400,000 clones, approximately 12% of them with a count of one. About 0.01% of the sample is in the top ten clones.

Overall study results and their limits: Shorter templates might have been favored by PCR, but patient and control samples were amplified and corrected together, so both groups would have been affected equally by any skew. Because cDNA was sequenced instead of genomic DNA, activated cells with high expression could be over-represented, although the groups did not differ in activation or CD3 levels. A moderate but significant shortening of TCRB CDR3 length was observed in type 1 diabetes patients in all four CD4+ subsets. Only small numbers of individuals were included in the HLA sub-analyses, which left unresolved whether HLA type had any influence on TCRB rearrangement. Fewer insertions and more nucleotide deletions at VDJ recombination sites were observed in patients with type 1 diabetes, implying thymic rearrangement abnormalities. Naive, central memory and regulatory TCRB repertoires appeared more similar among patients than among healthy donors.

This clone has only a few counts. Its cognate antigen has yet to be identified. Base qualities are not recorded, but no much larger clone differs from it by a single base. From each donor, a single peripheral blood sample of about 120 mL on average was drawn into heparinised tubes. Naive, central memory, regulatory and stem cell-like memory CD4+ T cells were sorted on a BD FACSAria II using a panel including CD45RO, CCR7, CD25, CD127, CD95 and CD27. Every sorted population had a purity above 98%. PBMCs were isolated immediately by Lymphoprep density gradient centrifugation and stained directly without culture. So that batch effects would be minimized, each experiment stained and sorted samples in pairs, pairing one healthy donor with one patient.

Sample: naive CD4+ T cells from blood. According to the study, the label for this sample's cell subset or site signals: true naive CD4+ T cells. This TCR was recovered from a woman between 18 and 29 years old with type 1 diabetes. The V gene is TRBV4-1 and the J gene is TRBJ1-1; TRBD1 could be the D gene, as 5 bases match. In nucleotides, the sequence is TGCGCCAGCAGCCAAGGTCGGGGGATTATGGCTGAAGCTTTCTTT. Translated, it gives CASSQGRGIMAEAFF.